This T cell receptor beta chain was recorded in a study of T cells in localized non-small cell lung cancer. Repertoires were generated with immunoSEQ multiplex PCR, while TCRdb's copy carries only in-frame clones and drops some. The data contain 45,000 to 50,000 clones, more than 85% of them singletons. The V and J ends lost 3 bases and 4 bases, in that order; junction bases with no gene match: 12. The germline gives CDR1 SGHNT, CDR2 YYREEE (reference sequence). This CDR3 is 16 amino acids long. Whole-study results and caveats: In adjacent lung appeared a median about 58 of the top 100 tumor clones. Of the tissues analyzed, uninvolved adjacent lung showed maximal T cell clonality, greater than tumor.

Concerning this clone: What it recognizes is unknown.

This rearrangement joins TRBV5-4 to TRBJ2-5; 7 bases map to TRBD1. This sequence originates from a man aged 35-75 years with stage II lung adenocarcinoma. The sequencing used PBMCs, collected before any cancer treatment. The CDR3 region has the DNA TGTGCCAGCAGCTCCGATCCGGGACAGCTAATAGAGACCCAGTACTTC. It encodes CASSSDPGQLIETQYF.